The entry that follows covers one T cell receptor beta chain sequence. This sample was included in a study of blood T cells in healthy people across ages. There are 15 residues in the CDR3. Trimming removed 0 bases from V and 5 bases from J, with 16 bases in between. Germline V lookup: CDR1 DFQATT, CDR2 SNEGSKA (reference sequence). Combining a sample-barcoded 5' primer with a J-beta primer mix, a second PCR ran for roughly 7 to 11 cycles. Each sample yielded at least 3 million CDR3-containing paired-end reads. TCRdb used MiXCR to reprocess the 5' RACE reads, holding one entry per CDR3 protein. The table has 500,000 to 550,000 distinct CDR3 sequences, 20% to 30% seen once. The sample was also linked to a second study, of T cells of mothers and their children. That work adds: Donation was provided by three healthy Caucasian mothers along with their six children. Thymic selection shapes TCR recombination output similarly in related and unrelated pairs.

This receptor was identified in a boy aged 5-17 years in good health. The gene calls are TRBV20-1 and TRBJ1-2; TRBD1 might be the D (5 bases). What was sequenced was blood. The CDR3 reads CSARDRGARRYGYTF. The CDR3 DNA reads as TGCAGTGCTAGAGATCGTGGGGCTAGGAGGTATGGCTACACCTTC.